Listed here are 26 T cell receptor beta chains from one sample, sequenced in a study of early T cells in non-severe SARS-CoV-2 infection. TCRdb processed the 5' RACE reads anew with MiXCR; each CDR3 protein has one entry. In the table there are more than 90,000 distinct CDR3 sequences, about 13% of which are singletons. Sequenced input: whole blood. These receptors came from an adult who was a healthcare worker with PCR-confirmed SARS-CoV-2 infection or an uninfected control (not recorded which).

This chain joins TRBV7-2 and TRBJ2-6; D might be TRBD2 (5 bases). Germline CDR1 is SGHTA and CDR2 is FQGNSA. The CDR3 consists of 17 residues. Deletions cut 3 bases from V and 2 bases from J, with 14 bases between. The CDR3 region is CASSFGGISAGANVLTF. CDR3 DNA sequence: TGTGCCAGCAGCTTCGGAGGCATTTCGGCTGGGGCCAACGTCCTGACTTTC.

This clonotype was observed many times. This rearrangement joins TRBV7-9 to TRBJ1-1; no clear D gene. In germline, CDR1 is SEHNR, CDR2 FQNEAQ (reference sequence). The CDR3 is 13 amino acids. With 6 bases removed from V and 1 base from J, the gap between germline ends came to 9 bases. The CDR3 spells CASRAKTNTEAFF. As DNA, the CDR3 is TGTGCCAGCAGAGCCAAGACGAACACTGAAGCTTTCTTT. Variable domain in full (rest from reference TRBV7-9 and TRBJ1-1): DTGVSQNPRHKITKRGQNVTFRCDPISEHNRLYWYRQTLGQGPEFLTYFQNEAQLEKSRLLSDRFSAERPKGSFSTLEIQRTEQGDSAMYLCASRAKTNTEAFFGQGTRLTVV.

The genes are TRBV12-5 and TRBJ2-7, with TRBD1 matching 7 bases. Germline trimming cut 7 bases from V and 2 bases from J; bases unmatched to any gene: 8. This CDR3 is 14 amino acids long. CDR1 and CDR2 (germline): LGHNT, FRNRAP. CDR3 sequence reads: CASAQSGTAYEQYF. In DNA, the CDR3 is TGTGCTAGTGCCCAATCCGGGACAGCCTACGAGCAGTACTTC. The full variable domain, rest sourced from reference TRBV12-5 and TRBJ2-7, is DARVTQTPRHKVTEMGQEVTMRCQPILGHNTVFWYRQTMMQGLELLAYFRNRAPLDDSGMPKDRFSAEMPDATLATLKIQPSEPRDSAVYFCASAQSGTAYEQYFGPGTRLTVT.

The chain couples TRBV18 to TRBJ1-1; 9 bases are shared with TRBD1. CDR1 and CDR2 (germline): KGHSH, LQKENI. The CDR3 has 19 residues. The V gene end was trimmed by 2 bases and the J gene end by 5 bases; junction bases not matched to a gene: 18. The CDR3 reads CASSPGSVGTGSRGTEAFF. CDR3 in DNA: TGTGCCAGCTCACCAGGGTCAGTTGGGACAGGGAGTCGAGGGACTGAAGCTTTCTTT.

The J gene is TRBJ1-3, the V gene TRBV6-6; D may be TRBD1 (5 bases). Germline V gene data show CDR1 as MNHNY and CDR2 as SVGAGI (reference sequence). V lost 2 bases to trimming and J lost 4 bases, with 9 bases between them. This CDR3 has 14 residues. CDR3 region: CASSYGGAGNTIYF. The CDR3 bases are TGTGCCAGCAGTTACGGCGGGGCAGGAAACACCATATATTTT.

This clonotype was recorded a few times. The CDR3, as DNA: TGCAGCGTTGTGGGGACAGCAATTAAGAACACTGAAGCTTTCTTT. Encoded protein: CSVVGTAIKNTEAFF. The gene calls are TRBV29-1 and TRBJ1-1, with 7 bases lining up with TRBD1. CDR3 length: 15 amino acids. V trimming: 4 bases; J trimming: 1 base; junction bases outside the gene matches: 9. Germline CDR1 and CDR2: SQVTM and ANQGSEA.

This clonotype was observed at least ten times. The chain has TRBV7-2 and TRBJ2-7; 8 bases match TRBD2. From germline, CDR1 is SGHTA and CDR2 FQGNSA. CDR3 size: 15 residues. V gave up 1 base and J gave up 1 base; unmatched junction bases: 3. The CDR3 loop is CASSLVAGQSYEQYF. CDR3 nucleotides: TGTGCCAGCAGCTTAGTAGCGGGGCAATCCTACGAGCAGTACTTC.

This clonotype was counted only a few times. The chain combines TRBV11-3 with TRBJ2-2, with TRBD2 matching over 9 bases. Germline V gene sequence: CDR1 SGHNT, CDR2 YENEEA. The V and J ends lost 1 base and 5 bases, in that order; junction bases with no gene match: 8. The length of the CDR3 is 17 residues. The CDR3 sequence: CASSLAPWRGGTGELFF. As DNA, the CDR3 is TGTGCCAGCAGCTTAGCCCCTTGGCGGGGGGGGACCGGGGAGCTGTTTTTT.

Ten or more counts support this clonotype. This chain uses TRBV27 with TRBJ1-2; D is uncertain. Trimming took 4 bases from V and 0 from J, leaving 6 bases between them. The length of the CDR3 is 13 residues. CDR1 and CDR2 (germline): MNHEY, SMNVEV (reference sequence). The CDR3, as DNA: TGTGCCAGCAGTTATATGCCTAACTATGGCTACACCTTC. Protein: CASSYMPNYGYTF.

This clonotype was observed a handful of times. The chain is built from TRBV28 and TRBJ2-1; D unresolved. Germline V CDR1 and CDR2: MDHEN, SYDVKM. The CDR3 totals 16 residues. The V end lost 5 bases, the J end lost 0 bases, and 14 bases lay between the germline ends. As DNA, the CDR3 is TGTGCCAGCAGTAAACTCGACCCCTTCTCCTACAATGAGCAGTTCTTC. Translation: CASSKLDPFSYNEQFF.

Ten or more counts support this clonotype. The chain's CDR3 is CASSYKGFGNYGYTF. The DNA of the CDR3 is TGTGCCAGCAGTTACAAAGGGTTTGGTAACTATGGCTACACCTTC. The chain couples TRBV6-6 to TRBJ1-2; D remains ambiguous. The CDR3 is 15 residues long. Germline values: CDR1 MNHNY, CDR2 SVGAGI (reference sequence). Trimming took 2 bases from V and 1 from J, leaving 11 bases between them.

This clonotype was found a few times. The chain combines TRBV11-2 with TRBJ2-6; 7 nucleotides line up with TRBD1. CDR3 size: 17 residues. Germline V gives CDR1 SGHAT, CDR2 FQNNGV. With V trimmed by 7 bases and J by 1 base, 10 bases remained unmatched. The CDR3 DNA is TGTGCCAGCACCCGACAGGGAAGTATTTCTGGGGCCAACGTCCTGACTTTC. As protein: CASTRQGSISGANVLTF.

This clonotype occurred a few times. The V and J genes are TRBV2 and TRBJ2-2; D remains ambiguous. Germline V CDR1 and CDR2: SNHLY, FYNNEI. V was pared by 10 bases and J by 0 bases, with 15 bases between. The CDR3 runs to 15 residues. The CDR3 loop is CATRRRFTNTGELFF. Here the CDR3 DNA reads TGTGCCACCCGCCGACGGTTTACGAACACCGGGGAGCTGTTTTTT.

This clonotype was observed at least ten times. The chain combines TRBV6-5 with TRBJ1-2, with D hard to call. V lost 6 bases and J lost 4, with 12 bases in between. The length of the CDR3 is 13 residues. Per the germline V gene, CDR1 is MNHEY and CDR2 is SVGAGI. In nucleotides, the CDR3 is TGTGCCAGCAGACCGGGATTACCCTATGGCTACACCTTC. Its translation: CASRPGLPYGYTF.

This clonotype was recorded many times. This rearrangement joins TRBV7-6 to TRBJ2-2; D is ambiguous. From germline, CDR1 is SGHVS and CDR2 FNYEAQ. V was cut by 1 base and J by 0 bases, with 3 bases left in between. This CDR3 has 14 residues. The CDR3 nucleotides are TGTGCCAGCAGCTTAGGCACGAACACCGGGGAGCTGTTTTTT. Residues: CASSLGTNTGELFF.

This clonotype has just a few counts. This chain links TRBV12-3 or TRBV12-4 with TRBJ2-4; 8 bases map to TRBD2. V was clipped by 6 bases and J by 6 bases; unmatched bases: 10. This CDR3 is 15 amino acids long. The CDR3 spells CASSPGGARGNIQYF. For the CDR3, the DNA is TGTGCCAGCAGCCCCGGGGGGGCCAGAGGAAACATTCAGTACTTC.

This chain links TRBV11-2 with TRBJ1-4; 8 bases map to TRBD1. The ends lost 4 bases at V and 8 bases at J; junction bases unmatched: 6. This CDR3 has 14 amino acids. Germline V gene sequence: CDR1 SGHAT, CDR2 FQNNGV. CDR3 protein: CASSSDRVEEKLFF. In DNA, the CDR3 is TGTGCCAGCAGCTCGGACAGGGTCGAGGAAAAACTGTTTTTT.

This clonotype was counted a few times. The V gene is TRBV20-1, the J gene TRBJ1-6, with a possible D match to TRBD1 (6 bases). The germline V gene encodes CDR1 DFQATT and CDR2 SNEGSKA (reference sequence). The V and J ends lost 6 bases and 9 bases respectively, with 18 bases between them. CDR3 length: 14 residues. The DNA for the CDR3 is TGCAGTGCAACCCCCGGGACATCAGGTTCACCCCTCCACTTT. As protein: CSATPGTSGSPLHF.

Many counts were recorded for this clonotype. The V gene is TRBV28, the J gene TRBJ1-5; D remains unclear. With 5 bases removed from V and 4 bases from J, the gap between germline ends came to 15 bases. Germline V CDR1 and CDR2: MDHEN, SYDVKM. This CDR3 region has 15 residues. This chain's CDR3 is CASSIPGVLNQPQHF. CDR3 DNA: TGTGCCAGCAGTATCCCGGGAGTATTAAATCAGCCCCAGCATTTT.

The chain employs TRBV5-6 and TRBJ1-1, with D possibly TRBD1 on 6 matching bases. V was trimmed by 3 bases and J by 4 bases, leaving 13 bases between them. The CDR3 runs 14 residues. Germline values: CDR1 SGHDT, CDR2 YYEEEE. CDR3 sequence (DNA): TGTGCCAGCAGCTACCGGGACAAGAGCACTGAAGCTTTCTTT. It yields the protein CASSYRDKSTEAFF.

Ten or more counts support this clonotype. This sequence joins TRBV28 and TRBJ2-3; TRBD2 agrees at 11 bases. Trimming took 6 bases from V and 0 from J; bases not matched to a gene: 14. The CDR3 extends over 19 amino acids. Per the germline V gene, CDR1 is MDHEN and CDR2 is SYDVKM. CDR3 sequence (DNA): TGTGCCAGCAGCCCCTGGAGTAGCGGGGGGGGGACTAGCACAGATACGCAGTATTTT. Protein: CASSPWSSGGGTSTDTQYF.

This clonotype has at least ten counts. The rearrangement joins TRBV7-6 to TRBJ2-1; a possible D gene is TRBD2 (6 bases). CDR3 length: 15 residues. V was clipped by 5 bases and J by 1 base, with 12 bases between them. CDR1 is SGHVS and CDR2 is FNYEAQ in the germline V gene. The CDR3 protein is CASSRDLGSYNEQFF. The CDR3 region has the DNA TGTGCCAGCAGCCGGGACTTGGGGTCCTACAATGAGCAGTTCTTC.

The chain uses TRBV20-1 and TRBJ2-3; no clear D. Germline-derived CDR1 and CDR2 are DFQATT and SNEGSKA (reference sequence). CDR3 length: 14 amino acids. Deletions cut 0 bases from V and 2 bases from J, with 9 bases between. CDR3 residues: CSARESSSTDTQYF. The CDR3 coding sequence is TGCAGTGCTAGAGAATCCAGCTCCACAGATACGCAGTATTTT.

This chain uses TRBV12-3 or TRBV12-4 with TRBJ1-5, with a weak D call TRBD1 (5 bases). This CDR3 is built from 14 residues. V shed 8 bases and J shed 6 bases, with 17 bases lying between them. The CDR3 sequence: CASRGGVEGQPQHF. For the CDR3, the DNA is TGTGCCAGCCGGGGGGGGGTTGAGGGTCAGCCCCAGCATTTT.

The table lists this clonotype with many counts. The CDR3: CASSGFRNQETQYF. The DNA for the CDR3 is TGTGCCAGCAGTGGATTCCGCAACCAAGAGACCCAGTACTTC. The genes are TRBV2 and TRBJ2-5; D unresolved. Germline CDR1 is SNHLY and CDR2 is FYNNEI. V was clipped by 4 bases and J by 0 bases, with 9 bases between them. CDR3 size: 14 residues. The full variable domain, completed using reference TRBV2 and TRBJ2-5, is EPEVTQTPSHQVTQMGQEVILRCVPISNHLYFYWYRQILGQKVEFLVSFYNNEISEKSEIFDDQFSVERPDGSNFTLKIRSTKLEDSAMYFCASSGFRNQETQYFGPGTRLLVL.

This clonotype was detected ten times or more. The CDR3 bases are TGCAGTGCCGTTGGACTAGCGGAGACCTACGAGCAGTACTTC. It specifies CSAVGLAETYEQYF. J is TRBJ2-7 and V is TRBV20-1, with 10 bases lining up with TRBD2. J lost 2 bases, V lost 6 bases, and 7 bases had no gene match. Germline CDR1 DFQATT, CDR2 SNEGSKA (reference sequence). The CDR3 spans 14 residues.